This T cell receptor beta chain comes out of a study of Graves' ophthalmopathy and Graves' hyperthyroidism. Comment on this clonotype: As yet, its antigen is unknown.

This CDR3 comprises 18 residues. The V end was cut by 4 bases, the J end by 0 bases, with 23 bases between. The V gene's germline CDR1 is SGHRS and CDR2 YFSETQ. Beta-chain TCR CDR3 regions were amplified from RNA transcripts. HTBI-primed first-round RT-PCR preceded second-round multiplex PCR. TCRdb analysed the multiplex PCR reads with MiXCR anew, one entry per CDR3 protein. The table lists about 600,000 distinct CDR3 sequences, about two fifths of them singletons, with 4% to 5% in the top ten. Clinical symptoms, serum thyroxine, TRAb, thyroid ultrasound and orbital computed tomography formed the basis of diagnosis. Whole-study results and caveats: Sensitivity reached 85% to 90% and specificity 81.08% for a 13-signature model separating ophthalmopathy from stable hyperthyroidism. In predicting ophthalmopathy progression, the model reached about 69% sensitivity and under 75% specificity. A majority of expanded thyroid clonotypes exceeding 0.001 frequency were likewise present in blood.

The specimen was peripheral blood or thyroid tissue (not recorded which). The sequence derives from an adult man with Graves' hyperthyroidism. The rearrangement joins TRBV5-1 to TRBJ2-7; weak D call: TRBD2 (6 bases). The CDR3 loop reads CASSQESGARGSSYEQYF. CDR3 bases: TGCGCCAGCAGCCAAGAATCTGGGGCACGGGGGAGCTCCTACGAGCAGTACTTC.